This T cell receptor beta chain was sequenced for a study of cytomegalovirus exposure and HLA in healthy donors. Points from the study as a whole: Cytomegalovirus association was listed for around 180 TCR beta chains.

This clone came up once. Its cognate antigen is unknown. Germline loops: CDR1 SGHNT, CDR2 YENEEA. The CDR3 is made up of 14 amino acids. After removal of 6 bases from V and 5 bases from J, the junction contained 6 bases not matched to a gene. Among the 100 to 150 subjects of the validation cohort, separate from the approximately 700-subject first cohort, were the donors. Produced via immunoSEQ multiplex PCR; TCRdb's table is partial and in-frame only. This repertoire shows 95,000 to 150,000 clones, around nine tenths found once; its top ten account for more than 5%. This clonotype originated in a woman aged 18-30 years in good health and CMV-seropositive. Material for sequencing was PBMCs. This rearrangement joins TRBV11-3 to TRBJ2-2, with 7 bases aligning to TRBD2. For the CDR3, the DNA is TGTGCCAGCAGAGGCGGGAGTACAACCGGGGAGCTGTTTTTT. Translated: CASRGGSTTGELFF.